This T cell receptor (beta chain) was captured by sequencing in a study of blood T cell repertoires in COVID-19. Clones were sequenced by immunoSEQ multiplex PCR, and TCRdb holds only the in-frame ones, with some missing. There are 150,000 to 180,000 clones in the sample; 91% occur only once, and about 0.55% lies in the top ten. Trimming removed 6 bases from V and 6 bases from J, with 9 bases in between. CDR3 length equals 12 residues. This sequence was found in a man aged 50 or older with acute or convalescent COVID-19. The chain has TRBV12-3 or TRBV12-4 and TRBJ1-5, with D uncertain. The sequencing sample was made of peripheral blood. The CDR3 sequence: CASRPPGQPQHF. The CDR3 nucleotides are TGTGCCAGCAGGCCGCCGGGTCAGCCCCAGCATTTT.